The 14 T cell receptor beta chains in this list originate from one sample, sequenced in a study of OX40 agonist ivuxolimab in advanced cancers. Produced via immunoSEQ multiplex PCR; TCRdb's table is partial and in-frame only. The sample lists some 90,000 clones; about 90% were seen once. Source: CD4+ or CD8+ T cells sorted from blood, taken in a trial of the OX40 agonist ivuxolimab. The receptor source for this set is an adult with an advanced solid tumor such as melanoma, head and neck, liver or kidney cancer.

V is TRBV5-1 and J is TRBJ2-5; 10 bases match TRBD2. The CDR3 loop spans 15 amino acids. The V and J ends lost 7 bases and 4 bases, in that order; junction bases with no gene match: 10. The germline V gene encodes CDR1 SGHRS and CDR2 YFSETQ. The CDR3 DNA reads as TGCGCCAGCGCCCCCTTGACTAGCGGGTTAGAGACCCAGTACTTC. It is translated as CASAPLTSGLETQYF.

This chain joins TRBV11-1 and TRBJ2-3; D gene ambiguous. Trimming shortened V by 2 bases and J by 2 bases, and 5 bases separated the two germline ends. Germline V gives CDR1 SGHAT, CDR2 FQDESV (reference sequence). CDR3 length: 13 amino acids. CDR3 region: CASSLYYTDTQYF. CDR3 bases: TGTGCCAGCAGCTTATACTACACAGATACGCAGTATTTT.

V usage is TRBV5-1 and J usage is TRBJ2-7; 11 bases line up with TRBD2. J was trimmed by 4 bases and V by 3 bases; bases with no gene match: 6. CDR1 SGHRS and CDR2 YFSETQ come from the germline V gene. The CDR3 sequence is 15 residues long. The CDR3 nucleotides read TGCGCCAGCAGCTCATCCGGGACTAGCGGTTACGAGCAGTACTTC. Its translation is CASSSSGTSGYEQYF.

The V and J genes are TRBV5-1 and TRBJ2-7, with D unclear. The CDR3 is 13 amino acids. Germline loops: CDR1 SGHRS, CDR2 YFSETQ. The ends were cut back, 4 bases at V and 1 base at J, with 9 bases in the middle. The CDR3 nucleotides read TGCGCCAGCAGCGGACCTAATTCCTACGAGCAGTACTTC. Translation: CASSGPNSYEQYF.

This chain's CDR3 is CASSQVGQGGYGYTF. CDR3 DNA: TGTGCCAGCAGCCAAGTTGGGCAGGGTGGGTATGGCTACACCTTC. The rearrangement uses TRBV4-2 and TRBJ1-2, with a possible D match to TRBD1 (5 bases). This CDR3 has 15 residues. Germline CDR1 LGHNA, CDR2 YNFKEQ. Trimming removed 1 base at V and 5 bases at J, with 14 bases between.

The V and J genes are TRBV2 and TRBJ1-1, with 8 bases matching TRBD1. Germline trimming cut 5 bases from V and 3 bases from J; bases unmatched to any gene: 5. The germline V gene has CDR1 SNHLY and CDR2 FYNNEI. The CDR3 is 14 amino acids. CDR3 nucleotides: TGTGCCAGCAGTAGGACAGGGTTCTACACTGAAGCTTTCTTT. It codes for CASSRTGFYTEAFF.

The chain joins TRBV19 to TRBJ1-1; D gene unclear. Germline V CDR1 and CDR2: LNHDA, SQIVND (reference sequence). There are 13 residues in the CDR3. Trimming removed 7 bases at V and 10 bases at J, with 19 bases between. CDR3 region: CASTITGNLGAFF. In DNA form, the CDR3 reads TGTGCCAGTACGATTACTGGGAACCTAGGAGCTTTCTTT.

This sequence joins TRBV5-1 and TRBJ2-2; 7 nucleotides agree with TRBD1. Germline V gives CDR1 SGHRS, CDR2 YFSETQ. The junction had 4 bases not matched to a gene; V was cut back by 4 bases and J by 1 base. The length of the CDR3 is 15 residues. The CDR3 nucleotides read TGCGCCAGCAGCCCCCGGACAGGGAACACCGGGGAGCTGTTTTTT. This encodes CASSPRTGNTGELFF.

The CDR3 here is CASSPLSGQGSEQYF. The CDR3 nucleotides are TGTGCCAGCTCACCACTTTCAGGACAGGGGTCCGAGCAGTACTTC. The chain uses TRBV18 and TRBJ2-7, with 9 bases lining up with TRBD1. J was trimmed by 6 bases and V by 1 base; bases with no gene match: 7. Germline V gene lookup returns CDR1 KGHSH and CDR2 LQKENI. The CDR3 sequence is 15 residues long.

The chain employs TRBV28 and TRBJ1-2; D may be TRBD1 (6 bases). Germline loops: CDR1 MDHEN, CDR2 SYDVKM. This CDR3 has 16 amino acids. Trimming pared 7 bases from V and 2 bases from J, leaving 20 bases between. CDR3 in amino acids: CASNTPGGAGNYGYTF. Written as DNA, the CDR3 is TGTGCCAGCAATACCCCGGGGGGGGCGGGGAACTATGGCTACACCTTC.

This rearrangement joins TRBV28 to TRBJ1-5; perhaps TRBD1 as D (5 bases). The length of the CDR3 is 17 residues. Germline-derived CDR1 and CDR2 are MDHEN and SYDVKM. Trimming removed 0 bases at V and 1 base at J, with 13 bases between. The CDR3 loop reads CASSLWRLGVSNQPQHF. As DNA, the CDR3 is TGTGCCAGCAGTTTATGGCGATTGGGGGTAAGCAATCAGCCCCAGCATTTT.

The rearrangement joins TRBV5-1 to TRBJ2-2; 11 nucleotides line up with TRBD1. J gave up 5 bases and V 4 bases, and 4 bases lay outside the gene matches. The CDR3 covers 15 residues. The germline V gene has CDR1 SGHRS and CDR2 YFSETQ. CDR3 residues: CASSPGQGETGELFF. DNA of the CDR3: TGCGCCAGCAGCCCGGGACAGGGGGAAACCGGGGAGCTGTTTTTT.

V usage is TRBV9 and J usage is TRBJ1-4; D remains ambiguous. Trimming removed 3 bases from V and 7 bases from J, with 10 bases in between. This CDR3 comprises 13 residues. The germline V gene has CDR1 SGDLS and CDR2 YYNGEE. CDR3 sequence: CASSGQRAEKLFF. CDR3 sequence (DNA): TGTGCCAGCAGCGGACAACGGGCTGAAAAACTGTTTTTT.

CDR3 coding DNA: TGTGCCAGCAGACGCGGCGGGGAGGGTGGCTCTGGGGCCAACGTCCTGACTTTC. Translating gives CASRRGGEGGSGANVLTF. V is TRBV27 and J is TRBJ2-6; TRBD2 agrees at 7 bases. The CDR3 loop spans 18 amino acids. In germline, CDR1 is MNHEY, CDR2 SMNVEV (reference sequence). Trimming cost V 6 bases and J 0 bases; bases outside gene matches: 11.